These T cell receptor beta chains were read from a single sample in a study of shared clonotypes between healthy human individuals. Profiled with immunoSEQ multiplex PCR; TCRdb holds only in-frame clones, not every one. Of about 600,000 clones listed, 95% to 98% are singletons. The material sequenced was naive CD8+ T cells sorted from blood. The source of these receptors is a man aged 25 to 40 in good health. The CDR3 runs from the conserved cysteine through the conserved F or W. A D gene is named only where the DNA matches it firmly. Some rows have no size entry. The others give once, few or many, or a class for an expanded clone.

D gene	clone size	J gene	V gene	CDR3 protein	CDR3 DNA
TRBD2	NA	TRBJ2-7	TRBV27	CASSFTGLGGYEQYF	TGTGCCAGCAGTTTTACGGGACTAGGTGGTTACGAGCAGTACTTC
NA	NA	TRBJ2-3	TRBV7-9	CASSTGPPAQYF	TGTGCCAGCAGCACAGGGCCCCCGGCGCAGTATTTT
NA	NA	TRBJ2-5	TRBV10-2	CASSEVLDALGTQYF	TGCGCCAGCAGTGAGGTTCTCGACGCTCTCGGGACCCAGTACTTC
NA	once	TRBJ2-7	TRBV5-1	CASSLLPSKEAYDYEQYF	TGCGCCAGCAGCTTGCTACCTTCGAAGGAGGCGTACGACTACGAGCAGTACTTC
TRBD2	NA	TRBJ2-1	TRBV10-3	CAIRETSGGNEQFF	TGTGCCATCAGGGAGACTAGCGGTGGCAATGAGCAGTTCTTC
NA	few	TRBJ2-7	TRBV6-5	CASSRTREDYEQYF	TGTGCCAGCAGCCGAACGAGGGAGGACTACGAGCAGTACTTC
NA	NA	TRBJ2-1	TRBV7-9	CASSPRPGAISYNEQFF	TGTGCCAGCAGCCCACGCCCAGGGGCCATCTCCTACAATGAGCAGTTCTTC
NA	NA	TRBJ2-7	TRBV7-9	CASSQPKAREEQYF	TGTGCCAGCAGCCAACCCAAGGCCAGGGAAGAGCAGTACTTC
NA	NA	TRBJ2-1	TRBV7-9	CASSLYHNEQFF	TGTGCCAGCAGCTTGTACCACAATGAGCAGTTCTTC
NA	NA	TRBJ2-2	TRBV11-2	CASSLGYAGTGELFF	TGTGCCAGCAGCTTAGGGTACGCCGGGACCGGGGAGCTGTTTTTT
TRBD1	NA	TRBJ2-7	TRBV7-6	CASSSGTGLTREQYF	TGTGCCAGCAGTTCCGGGACAGGCTTGACTAGGGAGCAGTACTTC
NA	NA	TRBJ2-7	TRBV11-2	CASSLDLLVYEQYF	TGTGCCAGCAGCTTAGATCTTCTAGTTTACGAGCAGTACTTC
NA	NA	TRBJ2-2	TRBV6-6	CASSYSLSSGELFF	TGTGCCAGCAGTTACTCGCTCAGCTCCGGGGAGCTGTTTTTT
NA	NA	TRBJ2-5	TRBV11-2	CASSSPQQETQYF	TGTGCCAGCAGCTCCCCGCAGCAAGAGACCCAGTACTTC
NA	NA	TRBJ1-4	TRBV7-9	CASSPEGAYEKLFF	TGTGCCAGCAGCCCGGAGGGAGCTTATGAAAAACTGTTTTTT
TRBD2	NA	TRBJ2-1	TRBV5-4	CASRTPEPTSGSYNEQFF	TGTGCCAGCAGAACCCCAGAACCCACTAGCGGTTCCTACAATGAGCAGTTCTTC
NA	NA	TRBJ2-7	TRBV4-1	CASSQGLGRAPYEQYF	TGCGCCAGCAGCCAAGGGTTAGGGCGGGCCCCCTACGAGCAGTACTTC
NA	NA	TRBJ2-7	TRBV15	CATSSLLSGIYEQYF	TGTGCCACCAGCAGCCTTCTAAGCGGAATCTACGAGCAGTACTTC
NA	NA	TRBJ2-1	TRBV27	CASLGGGYNNEQFF	TGTGCCAGCCTGGGAGGGGGGTATAACAATGAGCAGTTCTTC
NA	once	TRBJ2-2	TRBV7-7	CASSLWPKGSKGGELFF	TGTGCTAGCAGCTTGTGGCCTAAGGGGTCTAAAGGCGGGGAGCTGTTTTTT
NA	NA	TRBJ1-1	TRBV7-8	CASSLATGWNTEAFF	TGTGCCAGCAGCTTAGCGACAGGTTGGAACACTGAAGCTTTCTTT
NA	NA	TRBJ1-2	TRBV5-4	CASSQWTSDYGYTF	TGTGCCAGCAGCCAATGGACTAGCGACTATGGCTACACCTTC
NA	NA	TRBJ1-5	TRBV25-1	CASSDRTHSNQPQHF	TGTGCCAGCAGTGACAGGACCCATAGCAATCAGCCCCAGCATTTT
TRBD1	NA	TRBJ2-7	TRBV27	CASSFSTGTVTYEQYF	TGTGCCAGCAGTTTCTCTACCGGGACAGTTACCTACGAGCAGTACTTC
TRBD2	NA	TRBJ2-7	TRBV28	CASRWGLADTYEQYF	TGTGCCAGCCGATGGGGACTAGCGGATACCTACGAGCAGTACTTC
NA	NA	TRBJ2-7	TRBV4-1	CASSQDPGGWEQYF	TGCGCCAGCAGCCAAGATCCTGGAGGGTGGGAGCAGTACTTC
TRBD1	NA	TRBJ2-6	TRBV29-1	CSVGDRALSGANVLTF	TGCAGCGTTGGGGACAGGGCCCTCTCTGGGGCCAACGTCCTGACTTTC
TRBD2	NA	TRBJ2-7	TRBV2	CASSPTSGSYSEQYF	TGTGCCAGCAGTCCGACTAGCGGGAGCTATAGCGAGCAGTACTTC
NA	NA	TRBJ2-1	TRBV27	CASSFGRDNEQFF	TGTGCCAGCAGTTTCGGCAGGGACAATGAGCAGTTCTTC
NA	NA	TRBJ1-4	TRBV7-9	CASSLDLATNEKLFF	TGTGCCAGCAGCCTGGATCTGGCAACTAATGAAAAACTGTTTTTT
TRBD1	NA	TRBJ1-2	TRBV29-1	CSVPTGGLFYGYTF	TGCAGCGTTCCCACAGGGGGGTTATTCTATGGCTACACCTTC
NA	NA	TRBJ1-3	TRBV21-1	CASSKGEETGNTIYF	TGTGCCAGCAGCAAAGGTGAAGAAACTGGAAACACCATATATTTT
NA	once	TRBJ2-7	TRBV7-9	CASSAHRTLNEQYF	TGTGCCAGCAGTGCTCACAGGACTCTCAACGAGCAGTACTTC
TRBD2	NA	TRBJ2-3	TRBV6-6	CASSNGGSASGDTQYF	TGTGCCAGCAGCAACGGCGGGAGTGCCTCAGGAGATACGCAGTATTTT
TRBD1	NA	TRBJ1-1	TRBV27	CASRLYRGANTEAFF	TGTGCCAGCAGACTATACAGGGGGGCGAACACTGAAGCTTTCTTT
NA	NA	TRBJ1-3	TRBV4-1	CASSHPDTSGNTIYF	TGCGCCAGCAGCCACCCAGACACTTCTGGAAACACCATATATTTT